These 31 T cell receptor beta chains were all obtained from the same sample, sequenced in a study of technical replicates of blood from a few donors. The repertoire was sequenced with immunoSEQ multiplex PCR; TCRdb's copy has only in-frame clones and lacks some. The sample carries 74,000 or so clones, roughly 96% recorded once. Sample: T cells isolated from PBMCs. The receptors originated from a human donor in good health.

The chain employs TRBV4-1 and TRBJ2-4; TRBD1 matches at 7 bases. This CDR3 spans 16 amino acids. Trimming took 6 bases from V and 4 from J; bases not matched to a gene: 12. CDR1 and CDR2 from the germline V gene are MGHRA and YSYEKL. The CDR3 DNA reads TGCGCCAGCAGTCAAAGGTCCGGGACAGCAAAAAACATTCAGTACTTC. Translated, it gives CASSQRSGTAKNIQYF.

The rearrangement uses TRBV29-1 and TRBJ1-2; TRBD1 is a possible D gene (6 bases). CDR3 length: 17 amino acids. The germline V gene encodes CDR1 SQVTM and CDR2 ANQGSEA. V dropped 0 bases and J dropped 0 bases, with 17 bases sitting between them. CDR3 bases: TGCAGCGTTGAAGATGGGTTTACTCAGGGGTCTAACTATGGCTACACCTTC. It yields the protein CSVEDGFTQGSNYGYTF.

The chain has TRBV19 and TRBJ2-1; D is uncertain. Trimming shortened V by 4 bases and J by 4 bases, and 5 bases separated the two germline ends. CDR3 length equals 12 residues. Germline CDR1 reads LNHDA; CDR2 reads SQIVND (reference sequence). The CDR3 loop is CASSTGYNEQFF. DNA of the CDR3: TGTGCCAGTAGTACGGGTTACAATGAGCAGTTCTTC.

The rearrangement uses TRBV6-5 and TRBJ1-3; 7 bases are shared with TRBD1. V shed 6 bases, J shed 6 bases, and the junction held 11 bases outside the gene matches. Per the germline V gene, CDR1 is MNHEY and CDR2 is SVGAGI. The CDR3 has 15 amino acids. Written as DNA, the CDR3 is TGTGCCAGCAGGCGATGGGACAGCCTGAAAAACACCATATATTTT. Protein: CASRRWDSLKNTIYF.

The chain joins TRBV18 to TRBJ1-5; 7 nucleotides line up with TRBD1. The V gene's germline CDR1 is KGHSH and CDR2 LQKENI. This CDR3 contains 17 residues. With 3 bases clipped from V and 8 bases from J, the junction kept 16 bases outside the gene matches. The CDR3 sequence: CASSPAGTARGAEPQHF. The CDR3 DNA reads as TGTGCCAGCTCACCTGCGGGGACAGCCCGTGGAGCAGAGCCCCAGCATTTT.

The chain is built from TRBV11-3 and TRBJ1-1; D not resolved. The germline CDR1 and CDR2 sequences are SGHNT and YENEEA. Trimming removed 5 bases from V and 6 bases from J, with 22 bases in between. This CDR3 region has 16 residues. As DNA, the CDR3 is TGTGCCAGCAGCCTCTGGGTTGGGCTTGGTTACGCTGAAGCTTTCTTT. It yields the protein CASSLWVGLGYAEAFF.

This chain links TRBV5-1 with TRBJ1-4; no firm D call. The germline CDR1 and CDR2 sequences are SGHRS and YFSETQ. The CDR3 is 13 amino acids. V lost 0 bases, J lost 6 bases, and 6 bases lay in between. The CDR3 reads CASSLDGDEKLFF. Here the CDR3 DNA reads TGCGCCAGCAGCTTGGACGGGGATGAAAAACTGTTTTTT.

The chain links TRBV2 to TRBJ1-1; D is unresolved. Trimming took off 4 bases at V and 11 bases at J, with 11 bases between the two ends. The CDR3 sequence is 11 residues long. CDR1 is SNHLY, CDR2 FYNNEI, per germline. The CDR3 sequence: CASSAGVRAFF. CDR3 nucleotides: TGTGCCAGCAGTGCGGGAGTCCGGGCTTTCTTT.

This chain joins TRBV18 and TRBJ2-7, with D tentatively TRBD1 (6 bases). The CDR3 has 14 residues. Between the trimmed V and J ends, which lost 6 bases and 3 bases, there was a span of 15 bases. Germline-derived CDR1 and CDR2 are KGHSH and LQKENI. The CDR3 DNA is TGTGCCAGCTCGGAACAGGGTTTTGACTACGAGCAGTACTTC. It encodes CASSEQGFDYEQYF. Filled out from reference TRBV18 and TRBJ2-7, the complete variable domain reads NAGVMQNPRHLVRRRGQEARLRCSPMKGHSHVYWYRQLPEEGLKFMVYLQKENIIDESGMPKERFSAEFPKEGPSILRIQQVVRGDSAAYFCASSEQGFDYEQYFGPGTRLTVT.

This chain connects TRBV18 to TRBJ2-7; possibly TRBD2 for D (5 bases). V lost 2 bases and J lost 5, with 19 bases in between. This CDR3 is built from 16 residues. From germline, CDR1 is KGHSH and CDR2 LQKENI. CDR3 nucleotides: TGTGCCAGCTCACCAATTCCGGGGTCTACTTCGGACGAGCAGTACTTC. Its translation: CASSPIPGSTSDEQYF.

The CDR3 sequence is CSVITGRETQYF. In nucleotides, the CDR3 is TGCAGCGTTATCACAGGGAGAGAGACCCAGTACTTC. V and J are TRBV29-1 and TRBJ2-5; D might be TRBD1 (6 bases). Trimming shortened V by 5 bases and J by 4 bases, and 11 bases separated the two germline ends. Germline V CDR1 and CDR2: SQVTM, ANQGSEA. The CDR3 has 12 residues.

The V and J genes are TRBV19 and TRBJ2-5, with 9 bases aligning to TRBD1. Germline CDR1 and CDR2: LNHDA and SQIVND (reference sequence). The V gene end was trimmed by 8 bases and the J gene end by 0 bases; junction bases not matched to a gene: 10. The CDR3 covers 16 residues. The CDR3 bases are TGTGCCAGTGCAGGCGGACAGGGGAGGGACCAAGAGACCCAGTACTTC. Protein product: CASAGGQGRDQETQYF.

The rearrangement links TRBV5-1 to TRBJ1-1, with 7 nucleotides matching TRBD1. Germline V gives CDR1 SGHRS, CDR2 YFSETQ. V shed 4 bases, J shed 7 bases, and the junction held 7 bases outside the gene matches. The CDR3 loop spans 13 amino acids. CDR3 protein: CASSASTGIEAFF. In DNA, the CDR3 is TGCGCCAGCAGCGCATCGACAGGGATTGAAGCTTTCTTT.

CDR3: CASSNRGSTEAFF. In DNA, the CDR3 is TGTGCCAGTAGTAACAGGGGATCCACTGAAGCTTTCTTT. The J gene is TRBJ1-1, the V gene TRBV19; 7 bases map to TRBD1. J was trimmed by 4 bases and V by 4 bases; bases with no gene match: 3. CDR1 and CDR2 from the germline V gene are LNHDA and SQIVND (reference sequence). The CDR3 loop spans 13 amino acids.

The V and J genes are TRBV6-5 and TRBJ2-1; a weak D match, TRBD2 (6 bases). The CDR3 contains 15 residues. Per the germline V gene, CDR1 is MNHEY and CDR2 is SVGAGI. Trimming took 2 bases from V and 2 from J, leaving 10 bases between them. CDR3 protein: CASSYGGATYNEQFF. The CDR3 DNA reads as TGTGCCAGCAGTTACGGAGGGGCAACCTACAATGAGCAGTTCTTC.

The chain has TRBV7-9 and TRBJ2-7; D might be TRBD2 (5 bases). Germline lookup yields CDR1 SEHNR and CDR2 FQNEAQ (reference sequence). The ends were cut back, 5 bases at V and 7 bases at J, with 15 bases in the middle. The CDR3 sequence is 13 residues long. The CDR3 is CASSIKGEGEQYF. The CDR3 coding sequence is TGTGCCAGCAGCATAAAAGGAGAGGGAGAGCAGTACTTC.

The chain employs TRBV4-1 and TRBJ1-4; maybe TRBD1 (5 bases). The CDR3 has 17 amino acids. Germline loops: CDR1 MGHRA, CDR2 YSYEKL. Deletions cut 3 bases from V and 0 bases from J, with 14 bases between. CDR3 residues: CASSHPETDTTNEKLFF. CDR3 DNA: TGCGCCAGCAGCCACCCCGAGACAGACACAACTAATGAAAAACTGTTTTTT.

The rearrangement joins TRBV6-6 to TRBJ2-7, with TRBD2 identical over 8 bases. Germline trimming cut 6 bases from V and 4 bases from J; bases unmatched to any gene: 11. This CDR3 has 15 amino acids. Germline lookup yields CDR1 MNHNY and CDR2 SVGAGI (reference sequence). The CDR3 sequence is CASRKPSGGVYEQYF. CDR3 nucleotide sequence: TGTGCCAGCAGGAAACCGAGCGGGGGAGTATACGAGCAGTACTTC.

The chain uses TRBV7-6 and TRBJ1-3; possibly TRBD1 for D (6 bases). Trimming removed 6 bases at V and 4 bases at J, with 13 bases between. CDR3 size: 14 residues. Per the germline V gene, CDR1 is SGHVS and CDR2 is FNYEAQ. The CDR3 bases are TGTGCCAGCAGACAGGGAGTCTACGGAAACACCATATATTTT. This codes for CASRQGVYGNTIYF.

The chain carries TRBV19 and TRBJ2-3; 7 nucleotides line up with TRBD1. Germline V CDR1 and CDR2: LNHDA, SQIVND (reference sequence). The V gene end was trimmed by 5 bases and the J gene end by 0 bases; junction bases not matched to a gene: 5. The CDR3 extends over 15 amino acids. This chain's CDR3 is CASSRPGQSTDTQYF. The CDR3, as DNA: TGTGCCAGTAGTCGCCCGGGACAGAGCACAGATACGCAGTATTTT.

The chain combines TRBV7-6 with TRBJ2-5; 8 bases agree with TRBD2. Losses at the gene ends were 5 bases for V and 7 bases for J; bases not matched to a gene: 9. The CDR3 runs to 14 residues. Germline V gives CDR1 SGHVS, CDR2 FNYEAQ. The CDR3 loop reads CASSVEETSATQYF. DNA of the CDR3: TGTGCCAGCAGCGTAGAAGAGACTAGCGCGACCCAGTACTTC. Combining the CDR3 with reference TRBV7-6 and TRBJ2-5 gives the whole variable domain GAGVSQSPRYKVTKRGQDVALRCDPISGHVSLYWYRQALGQGPEFLTYFNYEAQQDKSGLPNDRFSAERPEGSISTLTIQRTEQRDSAMYRCASSVEETSATQYFGPGTRLLVL.

The CDR3 DNA is TGTGCCAGCAGCACAGGGGGTAACACTGAAGCTTTCTTT. As protein: CASSTGGNTEAFF. J is TRBJ1-1 and V is TRBV27; 8 bases are a match to TRBD1. V shed 6 bases, J shed 2 bases, and the junction held 2 bases outside the gene matches. From germline, CDR1 is MNHEY and CDR2 SMNVEV (reference sequence). This CDR3 comprises 13 residues.

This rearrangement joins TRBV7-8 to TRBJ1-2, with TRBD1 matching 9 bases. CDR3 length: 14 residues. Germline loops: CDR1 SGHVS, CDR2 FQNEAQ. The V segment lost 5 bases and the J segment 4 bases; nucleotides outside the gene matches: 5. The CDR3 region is CASSPGQGAYGYTF. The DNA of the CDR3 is TGTGCCAGCAGCCCGGGACAGGGAGCCTATGGCTACACCTTC.

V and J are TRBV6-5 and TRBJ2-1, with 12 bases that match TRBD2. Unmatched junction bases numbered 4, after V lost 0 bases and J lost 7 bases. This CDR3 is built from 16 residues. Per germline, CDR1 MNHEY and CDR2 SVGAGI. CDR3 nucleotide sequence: TGTGCCAGCAGTTACTCCACCGGGACTAGCGGGAATGAGCAGTTCTTC. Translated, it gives CASSYSTGTSGNEQFF.

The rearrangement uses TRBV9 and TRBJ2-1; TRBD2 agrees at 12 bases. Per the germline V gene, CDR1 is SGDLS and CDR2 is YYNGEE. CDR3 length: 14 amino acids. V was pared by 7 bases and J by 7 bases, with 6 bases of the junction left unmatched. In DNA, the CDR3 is TGTGCCAGCGAGACTAGCGGGGGAGGGAATGAGCAGTTCTTC. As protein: CASETSGGGNEQFF. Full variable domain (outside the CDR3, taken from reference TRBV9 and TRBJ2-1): DSGVTQTPKHLITATGQRVTLRCSPRSGDLSVYWYQQSLDQGLQFLIQYYNGEERAKGNILERFSAQQFPDLHSELNLSSLELGDSALYFCASETSGGGNEQFFGPGTRLTVL.

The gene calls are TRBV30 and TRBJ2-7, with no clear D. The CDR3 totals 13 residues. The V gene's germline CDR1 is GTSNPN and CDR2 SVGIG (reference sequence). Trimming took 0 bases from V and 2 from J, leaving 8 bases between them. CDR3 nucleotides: TGTGCCTGGAGTGTAGGCACAGCCTACGAGCAGTACTTC. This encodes CAWSVGTAYEQYF.

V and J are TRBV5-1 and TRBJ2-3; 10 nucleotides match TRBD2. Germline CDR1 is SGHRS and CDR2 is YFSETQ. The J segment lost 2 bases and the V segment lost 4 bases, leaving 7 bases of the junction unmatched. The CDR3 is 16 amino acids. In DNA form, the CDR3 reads TGCGCCAGCAGCCTCATTAGCGGGGGGACCACAGATACGCAGTATTTT. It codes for CASSLISGGTTDTQYF.

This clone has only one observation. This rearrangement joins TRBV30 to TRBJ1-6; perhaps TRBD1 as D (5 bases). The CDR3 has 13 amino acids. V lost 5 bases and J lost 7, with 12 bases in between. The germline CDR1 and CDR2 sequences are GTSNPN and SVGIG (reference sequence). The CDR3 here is CAWWGGGNSPLHF. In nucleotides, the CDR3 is TGTGCCTGGTGGGGGGGAGGGAATTCACCCCTCCACTTT.

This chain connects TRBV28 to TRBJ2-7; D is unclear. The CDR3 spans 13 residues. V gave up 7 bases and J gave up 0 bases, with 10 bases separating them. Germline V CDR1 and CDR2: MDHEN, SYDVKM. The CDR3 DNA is TGTGCCAGCACTCAAGGCGGCTCCTACGAGCAGTACTTC. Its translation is CASTQGGSYEQYF.

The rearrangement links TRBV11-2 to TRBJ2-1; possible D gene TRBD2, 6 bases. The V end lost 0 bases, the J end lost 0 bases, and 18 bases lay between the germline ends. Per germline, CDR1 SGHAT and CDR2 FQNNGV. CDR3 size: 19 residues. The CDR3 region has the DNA TGTGCCAGCAGCTTAGATAGTAGTAGGCTAGCGAACTCCTACAATGAGCAGTTCTTC. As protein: CASSLDSSRLANSYNEQFF.

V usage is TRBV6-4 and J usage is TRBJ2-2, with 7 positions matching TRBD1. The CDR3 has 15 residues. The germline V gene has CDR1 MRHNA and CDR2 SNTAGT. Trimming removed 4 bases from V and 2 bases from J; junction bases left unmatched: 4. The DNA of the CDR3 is TGTGCCAGCAGTGGGACAGGATTTAACACCGGGGAGCTGTTTTTT. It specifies CASSGTGFNTGELFF.